This TCR beta chain was captured in a study of T cells after yellow fever vaccination. The CDR3 is 16 residues long. Looked up from germline, CDR1 is MNHEY and CDR2 is SVGEGT. V lost 4 bases and J lost 0; bases outside the gene matches: 5. Broader study findings: Once the booster was given, most primary-vaccination clones reappeared, at approximately 97% for CD4 and roughly 91% for CD8.

It was through 5'RACE template switching that TCR cDNA was made, with a universal primer site and UMIs added. MiXCR, run by TCRdb on the 5' RACE reads, gives a single entry per CDR3 protein. The sample has around 300,000 distinct CDR3 sequences, under 15% seen once. A few counts support this clonotype. Its antigen is undetermined. This specimen consisted of CD4+ T cells sorted from PBMCs, obtained 45 days after the yellow fever booster vaccination. The sequence came from a man aged 25-40 years who received the YFV17D yellow fever vaccine. The gene calls are TRBV6-2 or TRBV6-3 and TRBJ2-1, with 8 bases identical to TRBD1. The CDR3 DNA reads TGTGCCAGCAGTTCGTACAGGGGGAGCTCCTACAATGAGCAGTTCTTC. Protein product: CASSSYRGSSYNEQFF.